Below, 14 T cell receptor beta chains from the same sample are listed, as sequenced in a study of T cells in tuberculosis. The assay was immunoSEQ multiplex PCR, and TCRdb's table has in-frame clones only and misses some. The sample shows tens of thousands of clones, around 97% of them seen only once. The sample comprised PBMCs. The receptor set was obtained from a donor aged 10-30 years with latent tuberculosis or without tuberculosis infection.

The CDR3 loop is CASSFRGGSYNEQFF. The CDR3, as DNA: TGCGCCAGCAGCTTTAGGGGGGGCTCCTACAATGAGCAGTTCTTC. This chain joins TRBV5-1 and TRBJ2-1; maybe TRBD2 (7 bases). Germline lookup yields CDR1 SGHRS and CDR2 YFSETQ. The CDR3 runs to 15 residues. Trimming pared 2 bases from V and 0 bases from J, leaving 9 bases between. Looking up the rest from reference TRBV5-1 and TRBJ2-1 gives the full variable domain: KAGVTQTPRYLIKTRGQQVTLSCSPISGHRSVSWYQQTPGQGLQFLFEYFSETQRNKGNFPGRFSGRQFSNSRSEMNVSTLELGDSALYLCASSFRGGSYNEQFFGPGTRLTVL.

The J gene is TRBJ1-2, the V gene TRBV7-8; 9 bases fit TRBD1. Unmatched junction bases numbered 12, after V lost 5 bases and J lost 8 bases. Germline CDR1 and CDR2: SGHVS and FQNEAQ. The CDR3 contains 15 residues. CDR3: CASSPGTGTFFGYTF. The CDR3 DNA follows: TGTGCCAGCAGCCCCGGGACAGGGACGTTTTTCGGCTACACCTTC.

J is TRBJ2-2 and V is TRBV7-8; D ambiguous. This CDR3 has 13 amino acids. V gave up 1 base and J gave up 8 bases, with 8 bases separating them. Per germline, CDR1 SGHVS and CDR2 FQNEAQ. DNA for the CDR3: TGTGCCAGCAGCTTAGAGAGGAAAGGGGAGCTGTTTTTT. This translates into CASSLERKGELFF.

This clone is a singleton in its sample. The chain recombines TRBV5-1 with TRBJ2-2; TRBD2 might be the D (6 bases). This CDR3 comprises 15 residues. CDR1 SGHRS and CDR2 YFSETQ come from the germline V gene. With 5 bases removed from V and 5 bases from J, the gap between germline ends came to 16 bases. CDR3 sequence reads: CASSHAEGRTGELFF. In DNA, the CDR3 is TGCGCCAGCAGTCACGCGGAAGGGAGGACCGGGGAGCTGTTTTTT.

The V call is TRBV5-6, the J call TRBJ2-5; TRBD2 matches at 11 bases. After removal of 4 bases from V and 5 bases from J, the junction contained 7 bases not matched to a gene. Germline CDR1 reads SGHDT; CDR2 reads YYEEEE. The CDR3 totals 15 residues. In DNA form, the CDR3 reads TGTGCCAGCAGCCTAGCGGGGGGCGTCTGGGAGACCCAGTACTTC. It specifies CASSLAGGVWETQYF.

This chain joins TRBV6-1 and TRBJ2-4; D possibly corresponds to TRBD1 (5 bases). V was trimmed by 1 base and J by 5 bases, leaving 12 bases between them. The CDR3 loop spans 15 amino acids. CDR1 MNHNS and CDR2 SASEGT come from the germline V gene. The CDR3 protein is CASSEGPGRENIQYF. The CDR3 region has the DNA TGTGCCAGCAGTGAAGGTCCCGGCAGGGAAAACATTCAGTACTTC.

The gene calls are TRBV30 and TRBJ2-1; TRBD1 matches 8 bases. The trim removed 1 base at V and 6 bases at J, leaving 5 bases unmatched. CDR3 size: 14 residues. Germline CDR1 and CDR2: GTSNPN and SVGIG (reference sequence). CDR3 loop: CAWSAGQGVNEQFF. Here the CDR3 DNA reads TGTGCCTGGAGTGCAGGACAGGGTGTCAATGAGCAGTTCTTC.

The rearrangement uses TRBV30 and TRBJ1-5; 8 bases agree with TRBD1. The CDR3 length is 14 residues. CDR1 and CDR2 (germline): GTSNPN, SVGIG (reference sequence). With 2 bases clipped from V and 6 bases from J, the junction kept 6 bases outside the gene matches. CDR3 sequence: CAWSLGQGGQPQHF. Here the CDR3 DNA reads TGTGCCTGGAGTCTAGGACAGGGCGGTCAGCCCCAGCATTTT.

V gene TRBV20-1 combines with J gene TRBJ1-1; a possible D gene is TRBD1 (5 bases). With 4 bases removed from V and 11 bases from J, the gap between germline ends came to 14 bases. The CDR3 has 11 residues. CDR1 and CDR2 (germline): DFQATT, SNEGSKA (reference sequence). In DNA, the CDR3 is TGCAGTGCTACGGACACCTGGGTGGCTTTCTTT. This gives the protein CSATDTWVAFF.

The chain couples TRBV6-1 to TRBJ1-2; the D is unclear. V gave up 3 bases and J gave up 4 bases, with 12 bases separating them. CDR1 and CDR2 (germline): MNHNS, SASEGT. The CDR3 covers 14 residues. CDR3 protein: CASSELDIFYGYTF. Here the CDR3 DNA reads TGTGCCAGCAGTGAGTTAGACATATTCTATGGCTACACCTTC.

The chain recombines TRBV30 with TRBJ2-7, with D maybe TRBD2 (5 bases). Germline-derived CDR1 and CDR2 are GTSNPN and SVGIG (reference sequence). The CDR3 has 13 amino acids. The germline V and J ends were trimmed by 4 bases and 1 base, with 11 bases remaining between them. CDR3 sequence: CAWKNSESYEQYF. The CDR3 DNA reads TGTGCCTGGAAGAATAGCGAGTCCTACGAGCAGTACTTC. Together with reference TRBV30 and TRBJ2-7, the CDR3 gives the full variable domain: SQTIHQWPATLVQPVGSPLSLECTVEGTSNPNLYWYRQAAGRGLQLLFYSVGIGQISSEVPQNLSASRPQDRQFILSSKKLLLSDSGFYLCAWKNSESYEQYFGPGTRLTVT.

The chain links TRBV28 to TRBJ1-5; D call uncertain. Trimming pared 3 bases from V and 9 bases from J, leaving 12 bases between. This CDR3 has 13 residues. The germline V gene encodes CDR1 MDHEN and CDR2 SYDVKM. CDR3 in DNA: TGTGCCAGCAGTTTTGGTTGGGGAGGGCCCCAGCATTTT. Protein product: CASSFGWGGPQHF.

Regarding this clone: A junction end diverges from the germline sequence, so it may reflect a read error. V usage is TRBV5-4 and J usage is TRBJ1-2; TRBD1 aligns across 8 bases. The CDR3 is 15 amino acids. Germline V CDR1 and CDR2: SGHNT, YYREEE (reference sequence). CDR3 DNA sequence: TGTGCCAGTAGCTTGAACGGACAGGGATTACGTGGCTACACCTTC. Protein sequence: CASSLNGQGLRGYTF.

The V call is TRBV9, the J call TRBJ2-2; maybe TRBD1 (5 bases). Between the trimmed V and J ends, which lost 4 bases and 0 bases, there was a span of 19 bases. The V gene's germline CDR1 is SGDLS and CDR2 YYNGEE. The CDR3 is made up of 18 amino acids. CDR3 amino acids: CASSPRQSSTTNTGELFF. Written as DNA, the CDR3 is TGTGCCAGCAGCCCGCGACAGTCCTCCACGACGAACACCGGGGAGCTGTTTTTT.